This T cell receptor beta chain was profiled in a study of CD8 T cells in Susac syndrome. CDR1 MDHEN and CDR2 SYDVKM come from the germline V gene. V lost 8 bases to trimming and J lost 4 bases, with 14 bases between them. This CDR3 comprises 13 residues. A quantity of about 0.5 to 1 ug RNA underwent reverse transcription using random hexamers. A multiplex approach, immunoSEQ multiplex PCR, amplified TCR beta CDR3 across 54 Vbeta and 13 Jbeta. TCRdb fed the immunoSEQ multiplex PCR reads into MiXCR, producing one record per CDR3 protein. The table lists about 190,000 distinct CDR3 sequences, roughly 95% of them singletons.

Sequencing used CD4+ T cells from PBMCs. The rearrangement joins TRBV28 to TRBJ1-2, with D possibly matching TRBD1 (5 bases). The receptor comes from a human donor with Susac syndrome. This CDR3 reads CASFPGAVYGYTF. CDR3 nucleotides: TGTGCCAGCTTTCCCGGGGCCGTCTATGGCTACACCTTC.